This TCR beta chain emerged from a study of cytomegalovirus exposure and HLA in healthy donors. Amplification used 60 Vbeta primers and 13 Jbeta primers. Sequenced by immunoSEQ multiplex PCR; TCRdb stores in-frame clones only, minus some. In the table there are 130,000 or so clones, around 79% of which are singletons. Study-wide points: A further, later analysis showed that HLA-associated TCR beta chains (compared with equally common others) were more clonally expanded.

For this clone: Its specificity is not known.

Trimming pared 1 base from V and 4 bases from J, leaving 9 bases between. The length of the CDR3 is 14 residues. CDR1 SGHDT and CDR2 YYEEEE come from the germline V gene. The chain is built from TRBV5-6 and TRBJ1-5; D uncertain. The clonotype was recovered from a woman aged 40 to 49 in good health and CMV-seropositive. The sequencing sample was made of PBMCs. CDR3 DNA sequence: TGTGCCAGCAGCTTGTCACAGCCTAATCAGCCCCAGCATTTT. Translation gives CASSLSQPNQPQHF. The whole variable domain, remainder taken from reference TRBV5-6 and TRBJ1-5, is DAGVTQSPTHLIKTRGQQVTLRCSPKSGHDTVSWYQQALGQGPQFIFQYYEEEERQRGNFPDRFSGHQFPNYSSELNVNALLLGDSALYLCASSLSQPNQPQHFGDGTRLSIL.